The next 20 T cell receptor beta chains were all read from a single sample in a study of blood T cell repertoires in COVID-19. TCRdb's copy holds only in-frame clones and misses some; the assay was immunoSEQ multiplex PCR. Seen here are 40,000 to 65,000 clones, approximately 80% observed once, and the top ten hold about 15%. Sequencing was carried out using peripheral blood. Every receptor here comes from a human donor with active or convalescent COVID-19. The donor label of this sample is uncertain.

J is TRBJ1-1 and V is TRBV30; 8 bases match TRBD1. The CDR3 is made up of 12 amino acids. V was pared by 5 bases and J by 4 bases, with 3 bases of the junction left unmatched. Germline V gene lookup returns CDR1 GTSNPN and CDR2 SVGIG (reference sequence). The CDR3 DNA reads TGTGCCTGGGGAACAGGGGGCACTGAAGCTTTCTTT. Its translation is CAWGTGGTEAFF.

V is TRBV19 and J is TRBJ2-7; D is unclear. CDR3 size: 12 residues. V was trimmed by 8 bases and J by 4 bases, leaving 12 bases between them. The germline V gene encodes CDR1 LNHDA and CDR2 SQIVND (reference sequence). CDR3 protein: CASSQAGYEQYF. The DNA for the CDR3 is TGTGCCAGTTCTCAGGCTGGGTACGAGCAGTACTTC.

This rearrangement joins TRBV6-2 or TRBV6-3 to TRBJ1-4; D is perhaps TRBD1 (6 bases). V was clipped by 6 bases and J by 2 bases, with 10 bases between them. Germline CDR1 MNHEY, CDR2 SVGEGT. The CDR3 runs to 14 residues. The CDR3 region is CASSPRGTNEKLFF. In nucleotides, the CDR3 is TGTGCCAGCAGCCCCAGGGGCACTAATGAAAAACTGTTTTTT.

This chain connects TRBV25-1 to TRBJ2-3; TRBD1 matches at 7 bases. The CDR3 has 16 amino acids. With V trimmed by 3 bases and J by 4 bases, 10 bases remained unmatched. Germline CDR1 is MGHDK and CDR2 is SYGVNS. The CDR3 DNA sequence: TGTGCCAGCAGTGACCCAGACAGGGAATCTTCAGATACGCAGTATTTT. Translated: CASSDPDRESSDTQYF.

The chain joins TRBV2 to TRBJ2-3; 14 bases match TRBD2. V lost 6 bases and J lost 6; bases outside the gene matches: 11. Per the germline V gene, CDR1 is SNHLY and CDR2 is FYNNEI. The CDR3 contains 17 residues. The CDR3: CASSAGTSGSRADTQYF. The CDR3 DNA reads TGTGCCAGCAGCGCTGGGACTAGCGGGAGTAGGGCGGATACGCAGTATTTT.

This clone appeared a few times. The CDR3 DNA reads as TGTGCCACCAGGCCCGGTAGAGATTCACCCCTCCACTTT. The encoded protein is CATRPGRDSPLHF. The J gene is TRBJ1-6, the V gene TRBV15, with no clear D. The CDR3 is 13 amino acids. Germline V gene sequence: CDR1 LNHNV, CDR2 YYDKDF (reference sequence). V was trimmed by 6 bases and J by 8 bases, leaving 11 bases between them.

This rearrangement joins TRBV10-2 to TRBJ1-1; TRBD1 matches at 8 bases. The J segment lost 6 bases and the V segment lost 6 bases, leaving 12 bases of the junction unmatched. CDR1 and CDR2 (germline): WSHSY, SAAADI. This CDR3 comprises 15 residues. The chain's CDR3 is CASRDGQGGKSEAFF. DNA for the CDR3: TGCGCCAGCAGAGACGGACAGGGAGGGAAATCTGAAGCTTTCTTT.

This chain connects TRBV2 to TRBJ2-5; D may be TRBD1 (5 bases). V was trimmed by 3 bases and J by 2 bases, leaving 13 bases between them. Germline lookup yields CDR1 SNHLY and CDR2 FYNNEI. CDR3 length: 15 residues. CDR3 DNA: TGTGCCAGCAGTGACAAGGGGCAGAGACAAGAGACCCAGTACTTC. It is translated as CASSDKGQRQETQYF.

This chain connects TRBV6-5 to TRBJ1-6, with TRBD1 identical over 7 bases. CDR3 length: 15 amino acids. Unmatched junction bases numbered 8, after V lost 7 bases and J lost 5 bases. Looked up from germline, CDR1 is MNHEY and CDR2 is SVGAGI. This chain's CDR3 is CASKDLGTDNSPLHF. Here the CDR3 DNA reads TGTGCCAGCAAAGACCTAGGGACAGATAATTCACCCCTCCACTTT.

This clone was seen once. The gene calls are TRBV19 and TRBJ2-1; 8 bases map to TRBD1. The germline V gene has CDR1 LNHDA and CDR2 SQIVND (reference sequence). This CDR3 is 15 amino acids long. V shed 3 bases and J 6 bases; nucleotides not matched to a gene: 7. CDR3 DNA sequence: TGTGCCAGTAGTATTCCAGGGGGCGCGGGCAATGAGCAGTTCTTC. Translated: CASSIPGGAGNEQFF.

This chain joins TRBV19 and TRBJ2-1; TRBD1 might be the D (5 bases). The CDR3 is made up of 15 amino acids. The germline gives CDR1 LNHDA, CDR2 SQIVND (reference sequence). V was shortened by 8 bases and J by 6 bases, with 20 bases between the two germline ends. Here the CDR3 reads CASGEIDRQTNEQFF. As DNA, the CDR3 is TGTGCCAGTGGAGAAATCGACAGACAGACCAATGAGCAGTTCTTC.

The CDR3 is CASSSPQATQYF. CDR3 bases: TGTGCCAGCAGTTCACCACAGGCCACCCAGTACTTC. The rearrangement joins TRBV27 to TRBJ2-5, with TRBD1 as a possible D gene (5 bases). The CDR3 totals 12 residues. Germline values: CDR1 MNHEY, CDR2 SMNVEV (reference sequence). The ends were cut back, 4 bases at V and 8 bases at J, with 11 bases in the middle.

This rearrangement joins TRBV6-5 to TRBJ1-3, with TRBD1 as a possible D gene (5 bases). The CDR3 is 15 amino acids. The germline V and J ends were trimmed by 3 bases and 0 bases, with 9 bases remaining between them. Germline V CDR1 and CDR2: MNHEY, SVGAGI. The CDR3 region has the DNA TGTGCCAGCAGTTATTTAGGGGTCTCTGGAAACACCATATATTTT. Translated, it gives CASSYLGVSGNTIYF.

The chain uses TRBV29-1 and TRBJ2-3, with D possibly TRBD1 on 5 matching bases. CDR1 SQVTM and CDR2 ANQGSEA come from the germline V gene. The V end lost 8 bases, the J end lost 2 bases, and 17 bases lay between the germline ends. The CDR3 loop spans 14 amino acids. The CDR3 nucleotides are TGCAGCCTCTCCAAAAGACAGTCCACAGATACGCAGTATTTT. Translation: CSLSKRQSTDTQYF.

This clone was detected once. The V gene is TRBV5-8, the J gene TRBJ2-7; possibly TRBD1 for D (5 bases). CDR1 is SGHTS, CDR2 YDEGEE, per germline. The CDR3 spans 17 residues. The V end was cut by 4 bases, the J end by 4 bases, with 24 bases between. The CDR3 DNA reads as TGTGCCAGCAGCCCGTTTGGCGGAAGGGCAGGGTTGTACGAGCAGTACTTC. Translating it yields CASSPFGGRAGLYEQYF.

The DNA of the CDR3 is TGTGCCAGCAGCCAAAAACAGACAGTAAACGGAGATGAGCAGTTCTTC. This sequence encodes CASSQKQTVNGDEQFF. J is TRBJ2-1 and V is TRBV4-2; tentatively, D is TRBD1 (5 bases). The V gene lost 2 bases and the J gene lost 8 bases, with 19 bases spanning the gap. CDR1 is LGHNA and CDR2 is YNFKEQ in the germline V gene. The CDR3 is made up of 16 amino acids.

The gene calls are TRBV5-4 and TRBJ2-7; the match to TRBD2 covers 9 bases. After removal of 2 bases from V and 5 bases from J, the junction contained 2 bases not matched to a gene. This CDR3 is 13 amino acids long. CDR1 and CDR2 (germline): SGHNT, YYREEE (reference sequence). This CDR3 reads CASSFGGRDEQYF. As DNA, the CDR3 is TGTGCCAGCAGCTTTGGCGGGAGGGACGAGCAGTACTTC. The variable domain in full, completed from reference TRBV5-4 and TRBJ2-7, reads ETGVTQSPTHLIKTRGQQVTLRCSSQSGHNTVSWYQQALGQGPQFIFQYYREEENGRGNFPPRFSGLQFPNYSSELNVNALELDDSALYLCASSFGGRDEQYFGPGTRLTVT.

V is TRBV2 and J is TRBJ2-3, with D possibly TRBD2 on 7 matching bases. Germline V gene data show CDR1 as SNHLY and CDR2 as FYNNEI. The ends were cut back, 7 bases at V and 4 bases at J, with 21 bases in the middle. The CDR3 totals 16 residues. The CDR3 here is CASIRRGGEGSDTQYF. CDR3 nucleotide sequence: TGTGCCAGCATTAGAAGGGGGGGCGAGGGGTCAGATACGCAGTATTTT.

The chain uses TRBV9 and TRBJ1-1, with D maybe TRBD1 (5 bases). Germline CDR1 and CDR2: SGDLS and YYNGEE. The V and J ends lost 2 bases and 4 bases respectively, with 15 bases between them. CDR3 length equals 15 residues. CDR3 bases: TGTGCCAGCAGCGTGTCGGGACTCCTGGGCACTGAAGCTTTCTTT. Its protein product is CASSVSGLLGTEAFF.

The CDR3 nucleotides read TGTGCCAGCAGACAGGACTCTGGAAACACCATATATTTT. Protein: CASRQDSGNTIYF. The V and J genes are TRBV6-5 and TRBJ1-3, with D possibly TRBD1 on 5 matching bases. The germline CDR1 and CDR2 sequences are MNHEY and SVGAGI. Trimming left V 6 bases short and J 0 bases short, with 6 bases between. CDR3 length: 13 amino acids.